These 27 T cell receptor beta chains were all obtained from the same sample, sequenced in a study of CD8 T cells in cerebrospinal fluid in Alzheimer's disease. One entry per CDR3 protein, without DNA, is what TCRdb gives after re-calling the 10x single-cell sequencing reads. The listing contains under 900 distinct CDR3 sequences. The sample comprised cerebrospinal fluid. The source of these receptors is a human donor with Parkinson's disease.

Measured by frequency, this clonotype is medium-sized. The chain's CDR3 is CSARSSTYEQYF. The chain combines TRBV20-1 with TRBJ2-7; absent DNA, TCRdb's TRBD2 call cannot be checked. The CDR3 is made up of 12 amino acids. Germline assignment: CDR1 DFQATT and CDR2 SNEGSKA (reference sequence).

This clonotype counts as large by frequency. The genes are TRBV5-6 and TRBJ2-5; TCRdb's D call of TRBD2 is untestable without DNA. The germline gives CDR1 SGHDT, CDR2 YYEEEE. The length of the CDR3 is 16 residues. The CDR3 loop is CASSTYAGGTQETQYF.

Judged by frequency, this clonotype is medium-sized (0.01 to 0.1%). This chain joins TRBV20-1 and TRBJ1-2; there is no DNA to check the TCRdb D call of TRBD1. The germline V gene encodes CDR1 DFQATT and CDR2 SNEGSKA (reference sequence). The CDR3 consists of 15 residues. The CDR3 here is CSARDSGGGGYGYTF.

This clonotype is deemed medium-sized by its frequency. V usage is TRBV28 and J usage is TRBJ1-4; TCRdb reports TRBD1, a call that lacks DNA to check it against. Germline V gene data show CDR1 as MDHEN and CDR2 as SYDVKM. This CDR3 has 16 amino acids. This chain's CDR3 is CASRPSTGTGDEKLFF.

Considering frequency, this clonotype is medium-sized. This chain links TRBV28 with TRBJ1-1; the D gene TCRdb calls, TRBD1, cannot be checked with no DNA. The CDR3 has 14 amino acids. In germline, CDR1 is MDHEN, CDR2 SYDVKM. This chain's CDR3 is CASTSGGPGTEAFF.

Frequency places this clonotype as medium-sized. The CDR3 here is CASSDRTVEKLFF. The genes are TRBV19 and TRBJ1-4. CDR3 length: 13 residues. Germline V gene sequence: CDR1 LNHDA, CDR2 SQIVND (reference sequence).

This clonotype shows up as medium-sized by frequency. The CDR3 is CASSLGGTGGRSYGYTF. This chain uses TRBV13 with TRBJ1-2; TCRdb's D gene call, TRBD1, goes unchecked for lack of DNA. The CDR3 spans 17 residues. Germline V gives CDR1 PRHDT, CDR2 FYEKMQ (reference sequence). Filled out from reference TRBV13 and TRBJ1-2, the complete variable domain reads AAGVIQSPRHLIKEKRETATLKCYPIPRHDTVYWYQQGPGQDPQFLISFYEKMQSDKGSIPDRFSAQQFSDYHSELNMSSLELGDSALYFCASSLGGTGGRSYGYTFGSGTRLTVV.

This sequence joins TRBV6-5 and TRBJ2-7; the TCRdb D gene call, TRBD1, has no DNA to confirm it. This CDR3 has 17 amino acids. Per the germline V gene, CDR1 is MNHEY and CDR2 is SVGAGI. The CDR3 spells CASSYSPPGGELREQYF.

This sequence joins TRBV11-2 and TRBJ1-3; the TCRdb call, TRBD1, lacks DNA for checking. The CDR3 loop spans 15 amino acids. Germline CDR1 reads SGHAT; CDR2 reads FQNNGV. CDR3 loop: CASSFQGGSGNTIYF.

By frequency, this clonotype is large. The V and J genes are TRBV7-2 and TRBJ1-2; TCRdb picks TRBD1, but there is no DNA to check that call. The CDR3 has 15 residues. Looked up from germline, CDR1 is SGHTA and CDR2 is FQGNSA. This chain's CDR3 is CASRGQGGREYGYTF.

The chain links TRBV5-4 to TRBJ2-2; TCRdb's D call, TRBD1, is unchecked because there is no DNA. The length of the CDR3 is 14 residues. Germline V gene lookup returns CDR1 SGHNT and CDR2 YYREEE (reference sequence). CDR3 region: CASSLDRNTGELFF.

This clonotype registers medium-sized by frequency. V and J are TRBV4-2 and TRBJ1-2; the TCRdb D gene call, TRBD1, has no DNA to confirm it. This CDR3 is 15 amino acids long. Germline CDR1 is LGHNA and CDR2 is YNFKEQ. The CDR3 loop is CASSPLDREGEGYTF.

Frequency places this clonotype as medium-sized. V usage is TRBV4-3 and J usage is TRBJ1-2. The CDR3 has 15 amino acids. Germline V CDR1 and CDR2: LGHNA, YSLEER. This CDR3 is CASSQEWPYEYGYTF.

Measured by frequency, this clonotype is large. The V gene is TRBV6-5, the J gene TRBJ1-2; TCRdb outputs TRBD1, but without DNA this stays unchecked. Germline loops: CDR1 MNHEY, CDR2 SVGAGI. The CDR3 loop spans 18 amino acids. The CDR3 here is CASSWTGTGPRSNYGYTF.

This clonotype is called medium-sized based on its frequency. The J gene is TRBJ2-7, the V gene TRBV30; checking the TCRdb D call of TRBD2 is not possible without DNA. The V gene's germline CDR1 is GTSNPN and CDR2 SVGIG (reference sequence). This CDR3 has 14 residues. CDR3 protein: CAWSGGLSSYEQYF. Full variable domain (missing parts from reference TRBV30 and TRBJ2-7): SQTIHQWPATLVQPVGSPLSLECTVEGTSNPNLYWYRQAAGRGLQLLFYSVGIGQISSEVPQNLSASRPQDRQFILSSKKLLLSDSGFYLCAWSGGLSSYEQYFGPGTRLTVT.

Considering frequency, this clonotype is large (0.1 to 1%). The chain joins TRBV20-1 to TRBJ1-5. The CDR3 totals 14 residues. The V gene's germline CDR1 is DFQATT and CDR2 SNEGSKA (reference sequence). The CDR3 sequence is CSARDFSSNQPQHF.

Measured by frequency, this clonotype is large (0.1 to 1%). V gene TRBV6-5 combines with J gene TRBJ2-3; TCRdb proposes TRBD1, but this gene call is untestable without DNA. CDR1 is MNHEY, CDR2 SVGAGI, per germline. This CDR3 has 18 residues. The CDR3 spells CASSSTAPGHLGADTQYF.

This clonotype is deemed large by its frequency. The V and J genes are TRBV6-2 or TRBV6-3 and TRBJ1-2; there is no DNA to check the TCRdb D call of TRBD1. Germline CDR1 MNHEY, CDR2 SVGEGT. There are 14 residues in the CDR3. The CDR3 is CASSWTGDIYGYTF.

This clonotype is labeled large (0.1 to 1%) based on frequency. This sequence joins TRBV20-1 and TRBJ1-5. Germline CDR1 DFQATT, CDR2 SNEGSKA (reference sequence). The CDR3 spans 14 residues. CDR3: CSARDRFPAGPQHF.

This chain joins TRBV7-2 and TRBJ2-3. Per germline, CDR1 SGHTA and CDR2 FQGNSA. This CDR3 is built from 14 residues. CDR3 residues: CASSSGYRTDTQYF. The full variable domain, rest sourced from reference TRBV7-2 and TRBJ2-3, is GAGVSQSPSNKVTEKGKDVELRCDPISGHTALYWYRQSLGQGLEFLIYFQGNSAPDKSGLPSDRFSAERTGGSVSTLTIQRTQQEDSAVYLCASSSGYRTDTQYFGPGTRLTVL.

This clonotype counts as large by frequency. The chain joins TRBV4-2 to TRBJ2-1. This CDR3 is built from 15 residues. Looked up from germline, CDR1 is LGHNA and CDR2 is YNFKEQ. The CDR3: CASSQDWKASNEQFF.

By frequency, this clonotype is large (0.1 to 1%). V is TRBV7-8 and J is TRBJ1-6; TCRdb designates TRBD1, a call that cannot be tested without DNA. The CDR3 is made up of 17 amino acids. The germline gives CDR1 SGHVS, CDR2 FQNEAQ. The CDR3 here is CASSLAASTGRNSPLHF. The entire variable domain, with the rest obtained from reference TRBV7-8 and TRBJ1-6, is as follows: GAGVSQSPRYKVAKRGQDVALRCDPISGHVSLFWYQQALGQGPEFLTYFQNEAQLDKSGLPSDRFFAERPEGSVSTLKIQRTQQEDSAVYLCASSLAASTGRNSPLHFGNGTRLTVT.

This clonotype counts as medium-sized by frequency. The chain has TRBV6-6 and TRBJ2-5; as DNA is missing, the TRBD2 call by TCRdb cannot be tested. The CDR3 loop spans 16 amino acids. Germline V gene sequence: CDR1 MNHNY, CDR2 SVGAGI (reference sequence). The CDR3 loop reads CASSYGTSGGQETQYF.

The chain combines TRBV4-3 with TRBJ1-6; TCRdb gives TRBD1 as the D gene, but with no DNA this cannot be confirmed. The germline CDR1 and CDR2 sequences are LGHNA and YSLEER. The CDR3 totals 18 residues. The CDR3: CASSQGAGEFSYNSPLHF.

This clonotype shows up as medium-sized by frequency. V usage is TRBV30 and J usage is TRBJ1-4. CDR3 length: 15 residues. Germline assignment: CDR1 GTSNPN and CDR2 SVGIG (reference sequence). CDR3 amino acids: CAWSPGLATNEKLFF.

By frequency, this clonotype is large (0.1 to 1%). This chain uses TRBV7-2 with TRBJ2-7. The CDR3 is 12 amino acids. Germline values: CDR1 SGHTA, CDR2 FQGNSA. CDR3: CASSSQNYEQYF.

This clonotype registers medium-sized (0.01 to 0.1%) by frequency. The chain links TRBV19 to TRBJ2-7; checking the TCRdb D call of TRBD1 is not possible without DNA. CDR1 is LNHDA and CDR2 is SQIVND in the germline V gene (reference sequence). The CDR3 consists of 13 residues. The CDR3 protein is CASSIRGQDEQYF.